Listed here are 14 T cell receptor beta chains from one sample, sequenced in a study of T cells after yellow fever vaccination. One entry per CDR3 protein, called by TCRdb with MiXCR from the 5' RACE reads. The sample has 150,000 to 200,000 distinct CDR3 sequences, approximately 10% seen once. The material was CD8+ T cells sorted from PBMCs, obtained 15 days after the yellow fever booster vaccination. The source of these receptors is a young man who received the YFV17D yellow fever vaccine.

This chain joins TRBV5-5 and TRBJ2-7; D is uncertain. Germline V lookup: CDR1 SGHKS, CDR2 YYEKEE (reference sequence). CDR3 length: 14 amino acids. The ends were cut back, 4 bases at V and 7 bases at J, with 18 bases in the middle. This CDR3 is CASSPTGPQKEQYV. CDR3 sequence (DNA): TGTGCCAGCAGCCCAACCGGGCCCCAGAAGGAGCAGTACGTC.

V is TRBV13 and J is TRBJ2-7; D may be TRBD1 or TRBD2 (5 bases each). Germline V lookup: CDR1 PRHDT, CDR2 FYEKMQ (reference sequence). The CDR3 sequence is 14 residues long. V lost 4 bases to trimming and J lost 1 base, with 11 bases between them. The chain's CDR3 is CASSSRDGSYEQYV. DNA for the CDR3: TGTGCCAGCAGCTCCCGGGACGGGTCCTACGAGCAGTACGTC.

This clonotype was seen repeatedly, ten times or more. The V gene is TRBV7-2, the J gene TRBJ1-1; the D is unclear. This CDR3 is 15 amino acids long. Germline CDR1 reads SGHTA; CDR2 reads FQGNSA. V gave up 4 bases and J gave up 0 bases, with 12 bases separating them. CDR3 nucleotides: TGTGCCAGCAGCTCCGCGGTCCTCATGAACACTGAAGCTTTCTTT. Translated: CASSSAVLMNTEAFF.

This clonotype came up a few times. V usage is TRBV9 and J usage is TRBJ2-3, with D perhaps TRBD2 (6 bases). The CDR3 runs 18 residues. Trimming cost V 1 base and J 0 bases, with 18 bases left between them. Germline values: CDR1 SGDLS, CDR2 YYNGEE. CDR3 amino acids: CASSVKPWGGFSTDTQYF. The CDR3 DNA reads as TGTGCCAGCAGCGTAAAGCCCTGGGGAGGATTTAGCACAGATACGCAGTATTTT.

The chain joins TRBV7-9 to TRBJ1-1; D is uncertain. Trimming cost V 1 base and J 4 bases, with 13 bases left between them. The germline gives CDR1 SEHNR, CDR2 FQNEAQ (reference sequence). This CDR3 has 15 amino acids. DNA of the CDR3: TGTGCCAGCAGCTTAGGCTTCGCCGGAAGCACTGAAGCTTTCTTT. Its translation: CASSLGFAGSTEAFF.

This clonotype was seen a few times. The chain recombines TRBV4-1 with TRBJ1-1; D may be TRBD1 (5 bases). The CDR3 loop spans 14 amino acids. Germline V gives CDR1 MGHRA, CDR2 YSYEKL. V lost 1 base and J lost 1, with 7 bases in between. The CDR3 protein is CASSQGGKNTEAFF. The DNA of the CDR3 is TGCGCCAGCAGCCAAGGGGGGAAGAACACTGAAGCTTTCTTT.

This clonotype came up a few times. The chain uses TRBV7-8 and TRBJ2-7; the D gene is possibly TRBD1 (6 bases). There are 17 residues in the CDR3. Germline V gives CDR1 SGHVS, CDR2 FQNEAQ. V was shortened by 5 bases and J by 4 bases, with 24 bases between the two germline ends. Here the CDR3 reads CASSTHRASHSTYEQYF. The DNA for the CDR3 is TGTGCCAGCAGCACCCACAGGGCCAGTCATTCGACGTACGAGCAGTACTTC. Filled out from reference TRBV7-8 and TRBJ2-7, the complete variable domain reads GAGVSQSPRYKVAKRGQDVALRCDPISGHVSLFWYQQALGQGPEFLTYFQNEAQLDKSGLPSDRFFAERPEGSVSTLKIQRTQQEDSAVYLCASSTHRASHSTYEQYFGPGTRLTVT.

The rearrangement joins TRBV12-3 or TRBV12-4 to TRBJ1-6; no reliable D call. V was pared by 6 bases and J by 9 bases, with 12 bases between. The CDR3 has 13 residues. This CDR3 reads CASSRGYSSPLHF. The CDR3 DNA sequence: TGTGCCAGCAGCCGGGGATACAGTTCACCCCTCCACTTT.

At least ten counts were recorded for this clonotype. The rearrangement links TRBV5-1 to TRBJ2-5; 8 nucleotides match TRBD2. There are 15 residues in the CDR3. With 7 bases clipped from V and 6 bases from J, the junction kept 14 bases outside the gene matches. Germline V gives CDR1 SGHRS, CDR2 YFSETQ. The CDR3 protein is CASATTGGAFQTQYF. Here the CDR3 DNA reads TGCGCCAGCGCCACGACCGGGGGGGCTTTTCAGACCCAGTACTTC.

This clonotype was detected a few times. No conserved phenylalanine or tryptophan is present at the end of the CDR3, so a read error is the likely explanation. Because the CDR3's place on the DNA is in doubt, the DNA is left out and the CDR3 is given as listed by TCRdb. The V call is TRBV6-6, the J call TRBJ1-1; the D call of TRBD1 is as the table states it, not checked on the DNA. A total of 11 residues make up the CDR3, ends included. Germline V lookup: CDR1 MNHNY, CDR2 SVGAGI (reference sequence). The CDR3 loop reads CASSEDGAARL.

V gene TRBV5-1 combines with J gene TRBJ2-1; D remains unclear. Germline V lookup: CDR1 SGHRS, CDR2 YFSETQ. The CDR3 contains 16 residues. The V gene lost 4 bases and the J gene lost 6 bases, with 20 bases spanning the gap. The CDR3 region is CASSPETPWMGNEQFF. CDR3 nucleotides: TGCGCCAGCAGCCCCGAAACCCCTTGGATGGGCAATGAGCAGTTCTTC.

The chain joins TRBV10-3 to TRBJ2-7; 7 bases map to TRBD2. J was trimmed by 1 base and V by 0 bases; bases with no gene match: 3. From germline, CDR1 is ENHRY and CDR2 SYGVKD. This CDR3 contains 15 residues. The CDR3: CAISESHGGSYEQYF. The CDR3 nucleotides read TGTGCCATCAGTGAGTCACACGGGGGGTCCTACGAGCAGTACTTC.

This clonotype was picked up a small number of times. The chain is built from TRBV12-3 or TRBV12-4 and TRBJ1-5; no clear D. Deletions cut 1 base from V and 4 bases from J, with 14 bases between. CDR3 length equals 16 residues. DNA for the CDR3: TGTGCCAGCAGTTTAGGCGGGATGGCCTATAATCAGCCCCAGCATTTT. It yields the protein CASSLGGMAYNQPQHF.

This clonotype was detected ten times or more. J is TRBJ2-2 and V is TRBV6-2 or TRBV6-3, with D hard to call. Germline CDR1 reads MNHEY; CDR2 reads SVGEGT. The V gene lost 0 bases and the J gene lost 7 bases, with 6 bases spanning the gap. This CDR3 contains 13 residues. CDR3: CASSYSRSGELFF. The CDR3 DNA is TGTGCCAGCAGTTACTCTCGAAGCGGGGAGCTGTTTTTT.